The rows below give T cell receptor beta chains drawn from one sample of a study of metastatic and nonmetastatic thyroid tumors. TCRdb re-analyzed the PCR reads through MiXCR. The sample has about 15,000 clones; approximately 29% are singletons. Specimen: tumor tissue. These receptors all stem from a female donor with papillary thyroid cancer or a benign thyroid nodule (not recorded which). Some clones in this sample may be carry-over from other donors' samples. Both conserved end residues are part of each CDR3. D genes are given only for firm matches. Clone size appears in some rows only: once, few, many, or a class for an expanded clone.

j_call d_call cdr3_length clone_size v_call cdr3_aa cdr3_nt
TRBJ2-7 - 18 - TRBV20-1 CSARDHGRREPVSYGQYF TGCAGTGCTAGAGACCACGGACGGAGAGAGCCCGTGTCCTACGGGCAGTACTTC
TRBJ2-1 - 13 many TRBV11-2 CASSPSSVGEQFF TGTGCCAGCAGCCCCTCTAGCGTCGGTGAGCAGTTCTTC
TRBJ1-2 TRBD1 15 - TRBV3-1 CASSRLGQLPGGYTF TGTGCCAGCAGCCGCCTGGGACAGCTGCCTGGAGGCTACACCTTC
TRBJ2-2 TRBD1 19 few TRBV2 CASSGLSGGTGGYTGELFF TGTGCCAGCAGTGGCCTTTCGGGCGGGACAGGGGGGTACACCGGGGAGCTTTTTTTT
TRBJ1-4 - 14 medium-sized TRBV2 CASRPGRDDEKLFF TGTGCCAGCAGACCAGGGCGAGACGATGAAAAACTGTTTTTT
TRBJ2-5 TRBD2 15 medium-sized TRBV28 CASSFWRTSQETQYF TGTGCCAGCAGTTTTTGGCGGACTAGCCAAGAGACCCAGTACTTC
TRBJ1-2 - 15 few TRBV6-1 CASSLHTGTIYGYTF TGTGCCAGCAGCCTCCATACAGGGACAATCTATGGCTACACCTTC
TRBJ1-5 TRBD1 14 - TRBV9 CASSPQGVGQPQHF TGTGCCAGCAGCCCCCAGGGGGTAGGGCAGCCCCAGCATTTT
TRBJ2-2 - 14 many TRBV9 CASSVAKGAGELFF TGTGCCAGCAGCGTAGCTAAGGGAGCCGGGGAGCTGTTTTTT
TRBJ1-6 - 15 many TRBV27 CASSLSGRVHSPLHF TGTGCCAGCAGTTTATCGGGCAGGGTGCATTCACCCCTCCACTTT
TRBJ1-6 TRBD1 17 - TRBV5-1 CASSLAPQGAIVSPLHF TGCGCCAGCAGCTTGGCGCCCCAGGGGGCGATAGTTTCACCCCTCCACTTT
TRBJ2-3 - 13 - TRBV3-1 CASSQDTTDTQYF TGTGCCAGCAGCCAAGATACTACAGATACGCAGTATTTT
TRBJ1-1 - 14 - TRBV20-1 CSARAGGVNTEAFF TGCAGTGCTAGAGCGGGCGGCGTGAACACTGAAGCTTTCTTT
TRBJ2-7 - 17 medium-sized TRBV11-3 CASSLVAGPYTSYEQYF TGTGCCAGCAGCTTAGTGGCGGGACCCTATACATCCTACGAGCAGTACTTC
TRBJ1-2 TRBD1 13 many TRBV4-1 CASSQGQGRGYTF TGTGCCAGCAGCCAAGGACAGGGACGTGGCTACACCTTC
TRBJ2-3 - 14 - TRBV5-1 CASSIWTSGDTQYF TGCGCCAGCAGCATATGGACTTCTGGAGATACGCAGTATTTT
TRBJ2-1 - 15 many TRBV5-4 CASSLGGSSYNEQFF TGTGCCAGCAGCTTGGGTGGGAGCTCCTACAATGAGCAGTTCTTC
TRBJ2-7 - 20 - TRBV3-1 CASSQDNRASTGGGRYEQYF TGTGCCAGCAGCCAAGATAACAGGGCAAGTACCGGCGGGGGCCGCTACGAGCAGTACTTC
TRBJ1-4 - 14 many TRBV7-9 CASSPHGKGEKLFF TGTGCCAGCAGCCCCCACGGAAAAGGGGAAAAACTGTTTTTT
TRBJ2-7 - 13 many TRBV5-6 CASSDRQYYEQYF TGTGCCAGCAGCGATCGGCAGTACTACGAGCAGTACTTC
TRBJ1-1 - 14 many TRBV30 CAWSEQGWDTEAFF TGTGCCTGGAGTGAACAGGGTTGGGACACTGAAGCTTTCTTT
TRBJ2-3 - 13 many TRBV20-1 CSAPSSSTDTQYF TGCAGTGCCCCTAGCAGCAGCACAGATACGCAGTATTTT
TRBJ2-2 - 14 - TRBV20-1 CSARDDRVAGELFF TGCAGTGCTAGAGATGACAGAGTCGCCGGGGAGCTGTTTTTT
TRBJ2-2 TRBD2 14 - TRBV28 CASVEGGPIGELFF TGTGCCAGCGTGGAGGGAGGGCCGATCGGGGAGCTGTTTTTT
TRBJ2-1 - 17 - TRBV6-2/TRBV6-3 CASSYSRLREDLNEQFF TGTGCCAGCAGTTACAGTCGGTTGAGGGAGGACCTCAATGAGCAGTTCTTC
TRBJ2-3 - 16 many TRBV6-2/TRBV6-3 CASDTSGTLSTDTQYF TGTGCCAGTGACACGTCCGGGACCCTCAGCACAGATACGCAGTATTTT